This TCR beta chain was sequenced in a study of OX40 agonist ivuxolimab in advanced cancers. Study-wide context: Patients undergoing dose escalation presented with hepatocellular carcinoma, melanoma, renal cell or head and neck cancer. Study outcomes and limitations: Clonal expansion by week 6 occurred in CD4+ and CD8+ blood T cells (at 0.1 to 3.0 mg/kg). Averaging showed that CD8+ T cells had more expanded clones than CD4+ did. Still undetermined is the antigen specificity of the expanded peripheral T cells.

The method was immunoSEQ multiplex PCR; TCRdb's version includes in-frame clones alone and lacks a portion of them. Of 65,000 to 75,000 clones listed, 89% are singletons. This clone is termed medium-sized. The antigen is undetermined. From germline, CDR1 is LNHDA and CDR2 SQIVND (reference sequence). V dropped 4 bases and J dropped 3; count of bases not matched to a gene: 8. This CDR3 region has 16 residues. The receptor was derived from an adult with an advanced solid tumor such as melanoma, head and neck, liver or kidney cancer. The source material was CD4+ or CD8+ T cells sorted from blood, sampled in a trial of the OX40 agonist ivuxolimab. The genes are TRBV19 and TRBJ1-5; 8 bases fit TRBD1. For the CDR3, the DNA is TGTGCCAGTAGTACCCCCCGACAGGGGTACAATCAGCCCCAGCATTTT. Amino acids: CASSTPRQGYNQPQHF.